This T cell receptor beta chain came from a study of beta chain features in type 1 diabetes. Study overall: Examination covered over 85,000,000 sorted cells spanning all samples. Broader study findings: Moderate but significant shortening of TCRB CDR3s was recorded in all four CD4+ subsets from Type 1 diabetes patients.

The entirety of the isolated RNA underwent reverse transcription, so expressed TCRB transcripts were sequenced. Sequencing was performed with immunoSEQ multiplex PCR; in TCRdb, only in-frame clones are kept and a portion is missing. This sample has 350,000 to 450,000 clones, with more than 11% found just once. Concerning this clone: Its antigen is undetermined. Possible read error: a much larger clone is one base away.

CD45RO/CCR7/CD25/CD127/CD95/CD27 separated CD4+ naive, central memory, regulatory and stem cell-like memory cells by sorting. Germline CDR1 reads SGHAT; CDR2 reads FQNNGV. V lost 2 bases to trimming and J lost 3 bases, with 1 base between them. This CDR3 comprises 11 residues. The chain employs TRBV11-2 and TRBJ2-5, with no clear D. Specimen: naive CD4+ T cells from blood. The clonotype was recovered from a young man in good health. CDR3 bases: TGTGCCAGCAGCTTAAAAGAGACCCAGTACTTC. It codes for CASSLKETQYF.